A selection of T cell receptor beta chains follows, all from one sample in a study of T cell responses to AZD1222 COVID-19 vaccine. Data came from immunoSEQ multiplex PCR; TCRdb stores just in-frame clones and leaves some out. The sample contains 75,000 to 95,000 clones, nearly 90% of which appear only once. The sequences come from peripheral blood, collected on day 0 of AZD1222 vaccination. These receptors were obtained from an adult in good health. Each CDR3 is given with its conserved first and last residue. The D gene is left open where the match is weak. For some rows the clone size is stated as once, few or many, or as a class when expanded; others skip it.

V gene	D gene	J gene	clone size	CDR3 protein	CDR3 DNA
TRBV19	TRBD2	TRBJ2-5	.	CASSPRLAGIQETQYF	TGTGCCAGTAGTCCCCGACTAGCGGGGATCCAAGAGACCCAGTACTTC
TRBV14	.	TRBJ1-4	.	CASSQAGRKLFF	TGTGCCAGCAGCCAAGCCGGGAGGAAACTGTTTTTT
TRBV12-3/TRBV12-4	TRBD1	TRBJ1-2	few	CASSLQGAGGYTF	TGTGCCAGCAGTTTGCAGGGGGCAGGCGGCTACACCTTC
TRBV18	.	TRBJ1-3	.	CASSEREGRSGNTIYF	TGTGCCAGCTCAGAAAGGGAGGGACGCTCTGGAAACACCATATATTTT
TRBV3-1/TRBV3-2	TRBD2	TRBJ2-1	.	CASSRTSGSRTGANEQFF	TGTGCCAGCAGCCGAACTAGCGGGAGCCGGACTGGGGCAAATGAGCAGTTCTTC
TRBV5-1	TRBD1	TRBJ1-1	.	CASSLVTGGMYEAFF	TGCGCCAGCAGCTTGGTGACAGGGGGCATGTATGAAGCTTTCTTT
TRBV28	TRBD1	TRBJ1-5	.	CASSLLDRVGNQPQHF	TGTGCCAGCAGTTTATTGGACAGGGTTGGGAATCAGCCCCAGCATTTT
TRBV19	.	TRBJ2-7	.	CASSIMGAGEQYF	TGTGCCAGTAGTATCATGGGAGCGGGCGAGCAGTACTTC
TRBV6-5	.	TRBJ2-1	.	CASRTEKTRSREQFF	TGTGCCAGCAGGACAGAGAAGACTAGGTCTCGTGAGCAGTTCTTC
TRBV6-5	TRBD1	TRBJ1-1	.	CASSYSGGGTEAFF	TGTGCCAGCAGTTACTCAGGGGGCGGCACTGAAGCTTTCTTT
TRBV15	TRBD1	TRBJ1-3	.	CATSRRQGGAGNTIYF	TGTGCCACCAGCAGGCGACAGGGGGGAGCTGGAAACACCATATATTTT
TRBV6-6	.	TRBJ1-1	.	CASRQHPDTEAFF	TGTGCCAGCAGGCAACATCCGGACACTGAAGCTTTCTTT
TRBV5-1	.	TRBJ2-1	.	CASSSDTSSYNEQFF	TGCGCCAGCAGCTCCGACACGAGCTCCTACAATGAGCAGTTCTTC
TRBV27	TRBD2	TRBJ2-2	.	CASRGLAGGYTGELFF	TGTGCCAGCAGGGGACTAGCGGGAGGTTACACCGGGGAGCTGTTTTTT
TRBV3-1/TRBV3-2	.	TRBJ1-1	once	CASSQEGLDTTEAFF	TGTGCCAGCAGCCAAGAAGGTCTCGACACCACTGAAGCTTTCTTT
TRBV4-1	TRBD2	TRBJ2-1	.	CASSQIVRTSQFF	TGCGCCAGCAGCCAAATAGTGAGGACTAGCCAGTTCTTC
TRBV19	.	TRBJ2-1	.	CASRKGSYNEQFF	TGTGCCAGTAGGAAAGGTTCCTACAATGAGCAGTTCTTC
TRBV2	.	TRBJ1-2	few	CASRSTRQDTGGYTF	TGTGCCAGCAGGTCGACCCGACAGGATACGGGTGGCTACACCTTC
TRBV7-9	.	TRBJ1-1	.	CASSSGRGFQETEAFF	TGTGCCAGCAGCTCCGGACGGGGATTTCAGGAGACTGAAGCTTTCTTT
TRBV7-9	TRBD2	TRBJ2-3	.	CASSLSAGGGPQYF	TGTGCCAGCAGCTTATCGGCGGGGGGCGGGCCGCAGTATTTT
TRBV5-1	.	TRBJ1-6	once	CASSLGTVNNSPLHF	TGCGCCAGCAGCTTAGGGACGGTCAACAATTCACCCCTCCACTTT
TRBV20-1	.	TRBJ1-5	.	CSAPLGEPQHF	TGCAGTGCTCCCCTGGGGGAGCCCCAGCATTTT
TRBV10-3	TRBD2	TRBJ2-1	.	CAISESRLAASGNEQFF	TGTGCCATCAGTGAGTCGAGACTAGCGGCGAGTGGGAATGAGCAGTTCTTC
TRBV3-1/TRBV3-2	TRBD2	TRBJ2-2	.	CASSQLRGGWNTGELFF	TGTGCCAGCAGCCAACTCCGCGGGGGTTGGAACACCGGGGAGCTGTTTTTT
TRBV4-1	.	TRBJ1-1	.	CASSYRANTEAFF	TGCGCCAGCAGCTACAGGGCGAACACTGAAGCTTTCTTT
TRBV19	TRBD1	TRBJ2-6	.	CASSDRGFGANVLTF	TGTGCCAGTAGTGACAGGGGGTTTGGGGCCAACGTCCTGACTTTC
TRBV27	.	TRBJ1-1	.	CASSQQGSSTEAFF	TGTGCCAGCAGCCAACAGGGAAGTAGCACTGAAGCTTTCTTT
TRBV5-1	.	TRBJ1-5	.	CASSSRQQGSNQPQHF	TGCGCCAGCAGCTCTCGACAACAAGGTAGCAATCAGCCCCAGCATTTT
TRBV21-1	.	TRBJ1-4	.	CATRVEKLFF	TGTGCCACCAGGGTAGAAAAACTGTTTTTT
TRBV2	.	TRBJ2-3	.	CASSVSLWSDTQYF	TGTGCCAGCAGTGTTTCGCTTTGGTCAGATACGCAGTATTTT
TRBV28	.	TRBJ1-1	.	CASSLDPENTEAFF	TGTGCCAGCAGCTTGGACCCGGAGAACACTGAAGCTTTCTTT
TRBV5-6	.	TRBJ1-5	few	CASSFLRDDQPQHF	TGTGCCAGCAGCTTTCTCAGGGACGATCAGCCCCAGCATTTT
TRBV23-1	.	TRBJ2-1	.	CASSPDIATNEQFF	TGCGCCAGCAGCCCGGATATTGCCACCAATGAGCAGTTCTTC
TRBV4-1	TRBD1	TRBJ2-3	.	CASSPFTGAGDTQYF	TGCGCCAGCAGCCCTTTTACAGGGGCTGGAGATACGCAGTATTTT
TRBV7-2	.	TRBJ1-3	.	CASSLHPQGNTIYF	TGTGCCAGCAGCTTACATCCACAGGGAAACACCATATATTTT
TRBV7-2	.	TRBJ2-5	.	CASSLGRLETQYF	TGTGCCAGCAGCTTAGGGCGGCTGGAGACCCAGTACTTC
TRBV10-3	.	TRBJ2-4	.	CATRVQLAKNIQYF	TGTGCCACCCGTGTACAGCTAGCCAAAAACATTCAGTACTTC
TRBV7-2	.	TRBJ1-2	.	CASSPGDQGSVYGYTF	TGTGCCAGCAGCCCCGGCGATCAGGGGAGCGTCTATGGCTACACCTTC
TRBV7-8	TRBD1	TRBJ2-2	.	CASRPTGGVGGELFF	TGTGCCAGCAGACCCACAGGGGGCGTAGGCGGGGAGCTGTTTTTT
TRBV15	.	TRBJ2-7	.	CATSRDGTSGTSHEQYF	TGTGCCACCAGCAGAGATGGGACATCGGGGACCTCCCACGAGCAGTACTTC
TRBV18	.	TRBJ1-1	.	CASSPDGDIGTEAFF	TGTGCCAGCTCACCCGACGGGGATATAGGCACTGAAGCTTTCTTT
TRBV5-1	TRBD2	TRBJ2-7	.	CASSLGLAGGSAYEQYF	TGCGCCAGCAGCTTGGGACTAGCGGGAGGGTCCGCCTACGAGCAGTACTTC
TRBV15	.	TRBJ1-1	.	CATSRSFSRAEAFF	TGTGCCACCAGCAGATCCTTTAGCAGGGCTGAAGCTTTCTTT
TRBV5-4	.	TRBJ2-1	.	CASSPNRGGYNEQFF	TGTGCCAGCAGCCCTAACAGGGGGGGGTACAATGAGCAGTTCTTC
TRBV5-1	TRBD1	TRBJ2-5	.	CASSLGDSHRGETQYF	TGCGCCAGCAGCTTAGGGGACAGTCATCGAGGTGAGACCCAGTACTTC
TRBV7-9	.	TRBJ2-1	.	CASSPVDEQFF	TGTGCCAGCAGCCCCGTGGATGAGCAGTTCTTC
TRBV27	.	TRBJ1-1	once	CASSLYGAVTEAFF	TGTGCCAGCAGTTTATATGGCGCGGTAACTGAAGCTTTCTTT
TRBV2	.	TRBJ2-5	.	CASRAGWQETQYF	TGTGCCAGCAGAGCAGGGTGGCAAGAGACCCAGTACTTC
TRBV18	.	TRBJ2-5	.	CASSGQETQYF	TGTGCCAGCTCGGGACAAGAGACCCAGTACTTC
TRBV28	.	TRBJ2-5	.	CATSGVAQYF	TGTGCCACCTCAGGGGTGGCCCAGTACTTC
TRBV4-1	.	TRBJ1-2	.	CASSQYRGEGGGYGYTF	TGCGCCAGCAGCCAATACCGCGGGGAGGGAGGCGGCTATGGCTACACCTTC
TRBV28	TRBD1	TRBJ1-2	.	CASTLGQGVGYTF	TGTGCCAGCACCCTGGGACAGGGGGTAGGCTACACCTTC
TRBV5-1	.	TRBJ1-4	.	CASSEQGRVNEKLFF	TGCGCCAGCAGCGAGCAGGGGAGGGTTAATGAAAAACTGTTTTTT
TRBV7-9	TRBD2	TRBJ2-2	.	CASSKGLGGGELFF	TGTGCCAGCAGCAAAGGACTAGGCGGCGGGGAGCTGTTTTTT
TRBV30	.	TRBJ2-4	.	CAWGDGGAAKNIQYF	TGTGCCTGGGGGGACGGTGGGGCCGCCAAAAACATTCAGTACTTC